This T cell receptor beta chain was captured by sequencing in a study of Tregs in tolerant kidney transplant recipients. Mixed chimerism was transient after nonmyeloablative marrow transplants from related graft donors. The assay was immunoSEQ multiplex PCR, and TCRdb's table has in-frame clones only and misses some. The sample data list approximately 15,000 clones. V lost 3 bases and J lost 9, with 12 bases in between. The CDR3 loop spans 14 amino acids. CDR1 LNHDA and CDR2 SQIVND come from the germline V gene (reference sequence). On this clone itself: The read is 3 residues too short to cover the CDR3 end, so that end is filled in from the germline J gene.

The sequencing used CD8+ T cells from blood (PBMCs), collected 6 months after the transplant. The chain recombines TRBV19 with TRBJ1-6, with D unresolved. The origin of this receptor is a human patient who received a combined kidney and bone marrow transplant. Some T cells may trace back to the graft donor. The chain's CDR3 is CASSIPGSSSPLHF. The CDR3 bases that were read are TGTGCCAGTAGTATTCCCGGGTCAAGTTCACCC. The full variable domain, rest sourced from reference TRBV19 and TRBJ1-6, is DGGITQSPKYLFRKEGQNVTLSCEQNLNHDAMYWYRQDPGQGLRLIYYSQIVNDFQKGDIAEGYSVSREKKESFPLTVTSAQKNPTAFYLCASSIPGSSSPLHFGNGTRLTVT.